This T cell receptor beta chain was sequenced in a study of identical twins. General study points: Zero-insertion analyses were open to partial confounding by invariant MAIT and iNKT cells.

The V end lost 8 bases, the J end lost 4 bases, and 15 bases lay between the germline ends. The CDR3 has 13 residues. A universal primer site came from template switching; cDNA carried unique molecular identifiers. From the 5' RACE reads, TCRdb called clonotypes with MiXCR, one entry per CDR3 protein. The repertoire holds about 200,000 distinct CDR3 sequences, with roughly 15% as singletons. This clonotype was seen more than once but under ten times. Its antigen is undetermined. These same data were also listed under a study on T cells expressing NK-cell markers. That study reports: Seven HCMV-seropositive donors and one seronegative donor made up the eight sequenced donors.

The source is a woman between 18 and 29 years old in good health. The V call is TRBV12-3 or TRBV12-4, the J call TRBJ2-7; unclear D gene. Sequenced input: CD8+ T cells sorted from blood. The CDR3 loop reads CASSKSFPYEQYF. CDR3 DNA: TGTGCCAGCTCAAAGTCCTTCCCTTACGAGCAGTACTTC.